This entry describes one T cell receptor (beta chain). This specimen comes from a study of T cells after yellow fever vaccination. The CDR3 is 16 amino acids. V lost 1 base, J lost 4 bases, and 11 bases lay in between. Germline CDR1 and CDR2: KGHSH and LQKENI. Via MiXCR, TCRdb re-called the 5' RACE reads, giving one row per CDR3 protein. The repertoire holds 250,000 or so distinct CDR3 sequences, with over 6.5% as singletons. The TCR sequence derives from a man younger than 45 who received the YFV17D yellow fever vaccine. The V gene is TRBV18, the J gene TRBJ2-6, with D possibly TRBD2 on 6 matching bases. Specimen: CD4+ T cells sorted from PBMCs, collected on the day of the yellow fever booster vaccination. Here the CDR3 reads CASSPLSGYGANVLTF. The CDR3, as DNA: TGTGCCAGCTCACCACTTAGCGGCTACGGGGCCAACGTCCTGACTTTC.